These 10 T cell receptor beta chains were all obtained from the same sample, sequenced in a study of blood T cell repertoires in COVID-19 (dated by TCRdb to between 2020 and 2021). The library was made by the immunoSEQ multiplex PCR assay. The immuneACCESS repertoire file appears here via TCRdb, limited to in-frame rearrangements. These files lack a portion of the clones; in checked studies, under half of the deficit traces to unresolved V genes, and the cause of the others is not known. The sample data list fewer than 200,000 clones, and 87% of these were observed just once. 1.5% to 2% of the sample belongs to the ten largest clones. What was sequenced was peripheral blood. The receptors were gathered from a woman between 50 and 59 years old with acute or convalescent COVID-19.

The chain joins TRBV5-6 to TRBJ2-7; a weak D match, TRBD1 (5 bases). Germline-derived CDR1 and CDR2 are SGHDT and YYEEEE. Trimming shortened V by 2 bases and J by 2 bases, and 11 bases separated the two germline ends. The CDR3 extends over 14 amino acids. DNA for the CDR3: TGTGCCAGCAGCTTAGGGGCGCGCACCTACGAGCAGTACTTC. Its protein product is CASSLGARTYEQYF.

The chain joins TRBV20-1 to TRBJ1-6; D is ambiguous. CDR3 length equals 15 residues. V lost 3 bases, J lost 3 bases, and 12 bases lay in between. Germline V lookup: CDR1 DFQATT, CDR2 SNEGSKA (reference sequence). CDR3 in DNA: TGCAGTGCTAGTCACGCGGGGTTCTATAATTCACCCCTCCACTTT. This gives the protein CSASHAGFYNSPLHF.

This sequence joins TRBV25-1 and TRBJ2-7, with unresolved D. The CDR3 length is 12 residues. Trimming removed 1 base at V and 2 bases at J, with 3 bases between. Germline CDR1 is MGHDK and CDR2 is SYGVNS. CDR3: CASSESTYEQYF. CDR3 sequence (DNA): TGTGCCAGCAGTGAATCAACCTACGAGCAGTACTTC.

The V gene is TRBV3-1 (or the pseudogene TRBV3-2), the J gene TRBJ1-2, with 11 bases identical to TRBD1. V lost 4 bases and J lost 4; bases outside the gene matches: 5. Germline loops: CDR1 LGHDT, CDR2 YNNKEL (reference sequence). This CDR3 is built from 15 residues. CDR3: CASSPRDRGTYGYTF. CDR3 coding DNA: TGTGCCAGCAGCCCCAGGGACAGGGGGACCTATGGCTACACCTTC.

This clone was observed a single time. This chain connects TRBV7-8 to TRBJ1-2; 9 positions agree with TRBD1. Looked up from germline, CDR1 is SGHVS and CDR2 is FQNEAQ. The V and J ends lost 5 bases and 8 bases, in that order; junction bases with no gene match: 6. The CDR3 length is 13 residues. This CDR3 is CASSRDRESGYTF. Written as DNA, the CDR3 is TGTGCCAGCAGCCGGGACAGGGAATCCGGCTACACCTTC.

Only a few counts were recorded for this clone. The gene calls are TRBV15 and TRBJ1-5, with no clear D. V was clipped by 0 bases and J by 6 bases, with 12 bases between them. Germline CDR1 LNHNV, CDR2 YYDKDF (reference sequence). The CDR3 runs to 15 residues. In DNA, the CDR3 is TGTGCCACCAGCAGAGATAAGCGGGGAGTTCAGCCCCAGCATTTT. It yields the protein CATSRDKRGVQPQHF.

The CDR3 sequence is CASSVSSGSRGAYTQYF. The CDR3 DNA sequence: TGTGCCAGCAGCGTTTCTAGCGGGAGCCGCGGGGCTTATACGCAGTATTTT. This chain joins TRBV9 and TRBJ2-3, with 10 positions matching TRBD2. V gave up 2 bases and J gave up 7 bases; unmatched junction bases: 13. The CDR3 covers 17 residues. Germline CDR1 and CDR2: SGDLS and YYNGEE.

DNA for the CDR3: TGTGCCAGCAGCTTAGCAGGGACTAGCACAGATACGCAGTATTTT. Translation gives CASSLAGTSTDTQYF. The chain recombines TRBV11-2 with TRBJ2-3; tentative D call: TRBD2 (6 bases). The germline V and J ends were trimmed by 1 base and 0 bases, with 8 bases remaining between them. Germline V gives CDR1 SGHAT, CDR2 FQNNGV. The CDR3 runs to 15 residues.

V gene TRBV29-1 combines with J gene TRBJ1-2; 8 bases agree with TRBD1. With V trimmed by 7 bases and J by 1 base, 11 bases remained unmatched. The CDR3 runs to 15 residues. Germline V gives CDR1 SQVTM, CDR2 ANQGSEA. Written as DNA, the CDR3 is TGCAGCGACCGGACAGGGAGTGGGGGTAACTATGGCTACACCTTC. Protein sequence: CSDRTGSGGNYGYTF.

The chain couples TRBV6-6 to TRBJ2-3; D uncertain. From germline, CDR1 is MNHNY and CDR2 SVGAGI (reference sequence). This CDR3 has 13 residues. Trimming left V 6 bases short and J 1 base short, with 8 bases between. For the CDR3, the DNA is TGTGCCAGCAGCGTTACTGGCACAGATACGCAGTATTTT. Encoded protein: CASSVTGTDTQYF.